What follows are 31 T cell receptor beta chains derived from one specimen sequenced in a study of blood T cell repertoires in COVID-19 (dated by TCRdb to 2020 to 2021). Library construction relied on the immunoSEQ multiplex PCR assay. Held by TCRdb, this immuneACCESS table contains in-frame sequences only and omits some clones. Under half of the omission traces to an unresolved V gene where checked; the cause of the rest is unknown. For this sample the table gives 100,000 or so clones, of which 88% were detected only once. Of the sample, around 6.5% falls within the top ten clones. The sequenced sample consisted of peripheral blood. These receptors all come from an older woman with acute or convalescent COVID-19.

This CDR3 reads CASSAGQSYNEQFF. The CDR3 DNA is TGTGCCAGCAGCGCGGGACAGTCATACAATGAGCAGTTCTTC. The rearrangement links TRBV9 to TRBJ2-1; 7 nucleotides match TRBD1. The CDR3 extends over 14 amino acids. Per germline, CDR1 SGDLS and CDR2 YYNGEE. With 3 bases clipped from V and 4 bases from J, the junction kept 4 bases outside the gene matches.

Written as DNA, the CDR3 is TGTGCCAGCAGCCAAGACTACACTCCATACTACGAGCAGTACGTC. This translates into CASSQDYTPYYEQYV. The V and J genes are TRBV5-5 and TRBJ2-7, with D perhaps TRBD2 (5 bases). Germline V lookup: CDR1 SGHKS, CDR2 YYEKEE (reference sequence). Trimming shortened V by 4 bases and J by 3 bases, and 17 bases separated the two germline ends. This CDR3 has 15 residues.

V usage is TRBV14 and J usage is TRBJ2-3; TRBD2 matches at 8 bases. From germline, CDR1 is SGHDN and CDR2 FVKESK. The CDR3 contains 15 residues. Trimming took 0 bases from V and 6 from J; bases not matched to a gene: 5. Here the CDR3 reads CASSQDPGLGDTQYF. CDR3 nucleotides: TGTGCCAGCAGCCAAGATCCGGGACTAGGGGATACGCAGTATTTT.

This clone was detected once. The rearrangement joins TRBV28 to TRBJ1-3; 7 nucleotides agree with TRBD1. Trimming cost V 8 bases and J 1 base; bases outside gene matches: 2. This CDR3 is 13 amino acids long. Germline CDR1 and CDR2: MDHEN and SYDVKM. The CDR3 DNA is TGTGCCAGCGAGGGGGCATCTGGAAACACCATATATTTT. Its translation is CASEGASGNTIYF.

The chain has TRBV2 and TRBJ1-2, with D possibly being TRBD1 (5 bases). This CDR3 is 11 amino acids long. V shed 8 bases and J shed 6 bases, with 10 bases lying between them. Germline loops: CDR1 SNHLY, CDR2 FYNNEI. The CDR3 DNA follows: TGTGCCAGCTACGGGGGAAATGGCTACACCTTC. It specifies CASYGGNGYTF.

This rearrangement joins TRBV11-2 to TRBJ1-1, with D perhaps TRBD1 (5 bases). The V gene's germline CDR1 is SGHAT and CDR2 FQNNGV. The CDR3 is made up of 13 amino acids. Between the trimmed V and J ends, which lost 6 bases and 13 bases, there was a span of 21 bases. CDR3 region: CASSLGLSNRLFF. The DNA of the CDR3 is TGTGCCAGCAGTCTGGGCCTATCGAACAGGCTTTTCTTT.

Regarding this clone: Sequence at one end of the junction differs from germline and may be a read error. The J gene is TRBJ2-2, the V gene TRBV10-3; D possibly corresponds to TRBD2 (5 bases). The germline CDR1 and CDR2 sequences are ENHRY and SYGVKD. The CDR3 spans 14 residues. CDR3 protein: CVIRTDSVTGELFF. The CDR3 region has the DNA TGTGTCATCAGGACGGACTCGGTCACCGGGGAGCTGTTTTTT.

This chain connects TRBV19 to TRBJ1-3; D is unclear. The germline gives CDR1 LNHDA, CDR2 SQIVND (reference sequence). The CDR3 sequence is 18 residues long. Trimming pared 0 bases from V and 2 bases from J, leaving 17 bases between. CDR3 nucleotide sequence: TGTGCCAGTAGTATAGATGCCCCCAATGTTGGGCCTGGAAACACCATATATTTT. Protein: CASSIDAPNVGPGNTIYF.

The V gene is TRBV5-1, the J gene TRBJ2-1, with D perhaps matching TRBD2 (6 bases). Between the trimmed V and J ends, which lost 3 bases and 1 base, there was a span of 11 bases. The CDR3 is 15 amino acids. Germline CDR1 SGHRS, CDR2 YFSETQ. CDR3 protein: CASSSGRPSYNEQFF. The CDR3 DNA reads TGCGCCAGCAGCTCTGGGAGGCCTTCCTACAATGAGCAGTTCTTC.

V is TRBV28 and J is TRBJ1-1; 8 bases match TRBD1. Per germline, CDR1 MDHEN and CDR2 SYDVKM. Losses at the gene ends were 1 base for V and 8 bases for J; bases not matched to a gene: 6. The CDR3 extends over 14 amino acids. This chain's CDR3 is CASSLYPGQGEAFF. For the CDR3, the DNA is TGTGCCAGCAGTTTATACCCCGGACAGGGCGAAGCTTTCTTT. Drawing the rest from reference TRBV28 and TRBJ1-1, the complete variable domain is DVKVTQSSRYLVKRTGEKVFLECVQDMDHENMFWYRQDPGLGLRLIYFSYDVKMKEKGDIPEGYSVSREKKERFSLILESASTNQTSMYLCASSLYPGQGEAFFGQGTRLTVV.

The chain uses TRBV7-2 and TRBJ1-3; no clear D. The CDR3 is 16 residues long. V was shortened by 1 base and J by 0 bases, with 10 bases between the two germline ends. Germline loops: CDR1 SGHTA, CDR2 FQGNSA. CDR3 bases: TGTGCCAGCAGCTTAGTTCCCCGGGACTCTGGAAACACCATATATTTT. It encodes CASSLVPRDSGNTIYF.

V is TRBV19 and J is TRBJ2-2; TRBD2 aligns across 9 bases. Germline trimming cut 5 bases from V and 7 bases from J; bases unmatched to any gene: 5. Looked up from germline, CDR1 is LNHDA and CDR2 is SQIVND (reference sequence). This CDR3 spans 14 amino acids. The CDR3 protein is CASSLSGSDGELFF. The DNA of the CDR3 is TGTGCCAGTAGTCTTAGCGGGAGTGACGGGGAGCTGTTTTTT.

The V gene is TRBV6-2 or TRBV6-3, the J gene TRBJ2-3; TRBD2 agrees at 12 bases. Trimming at V came to 6 bases and at J to 7 bases, leaving 11 bases not matched to a gene. CDR3 length: 16 amino acids. CDR1 is MNHEY and CDR2 is SVGEGT in the germline V gene. The CDR3 DNA reads TGTGCCAGCAGCCCTGGACTAGCGGGAAATGGATATACGCAGTATTTT. Protein product: CASSPGLAGNGYTQYF.

The chain carries TRBV11-2 and TRBJ2-1, with TRBD2 identical over 10 bases. From germline, CDR1 is SGHAT and CDR2 FQNNGV. The CDR3 loop spans 16 amino acids. The J segment lost 10 bases and the V segment lost 1 base, leaving 10 bases of the junction unmatched. CDR3: CASSLGSGRAPWEQFF. The CDR3 DNA sequence: TGTGCCAGCAGCTTAGGGAGCGGGAGGGCCCCCTGGGAGCAGTTCTTC.

This clone was seen only a few times. This sequence joins TRBV4-1 and TRBJ1-2; 10 bases line up with TRBD1. The V gene end was trimmed by 4 bases and the J gene end by 0 bases; junction bases not matched to a gene: 8. Germline CDR1 reads MGHRA; CDR2 reads YSYEKL. The CDR3 contains 17 residues. CDR3 loop: CASSPGTGVPPNYGYTF. CDR3 sequence (DNA): TGCGCCAGCAGCCCCGGGACAGGGGTTCCCCCTAACTATGGCTACACCTTC.

The chain joins TRBV18 to TRBJ2-1, with D possibly matching TRBD2 (5 bases). Germline CDR1 KGHSH, CDR2 LQKENI. The V gene lost 3 bases and the J gene lost 1 base, with 10 bases spanning the gap. The CDR3 contains 15 residues. CDR3 nucleotides: TGTGCCAGCTCACCCGTGCGGGTTTCCTACAATGAGCAGTTCTTC. The encoded protein is CASSPVRVSYNEQFF.

J is TRBJ2-1 and V is TRBV4-1, with 9 bases fitting TRBD2. CDR3 length: 17 amino acids. The germline V gene has CDR1 MGHRA and CDR2 YSYEKL. V was clipped by 0 bases and J by 2 bases; unmatched bases: 5. The CDR3, as DNA: TGCGCCAGCAGCCAAGATATAGCGGGAGTAACCTACAATGAGCAGTTCTTC. This gives the protein CASSQDIAGVTYNEQFF.

J is TRBJ1-3 and V is TRBV6-1; TRBD1 might be the D (6 bases). Germline V gene lookup returns CDR1 MNHNS and CDR2 SASEGT. With 4 bases removed from V and 4 bases from J, the gap between germline ends came to 17 bases. The CDR3 runs to 16 residues. The CDR3 nucleotides read TGTGCCAGCAGTGCGGGCAGGGGAATTATAGGAAACACCATATATTTT. The encoded protein is CASSAGRGIIGNTIYF.

The chain recombines TRBV7-8 with TRBJ1-1; no clear D. V lost 5 bases and J lost 1, with 8 bases in between. This CDR3 spans 13 amino acids. Looked up from germline, CDR1 is SGHVS and CDR2 is FQNEAQ. The CDR3: CASSLLWNTEAFF. DNA of the CDR3: TGTGCCAGCAGCCTTCTTTGGAACACTGAAGCTTTCTTT.

This clone was recorded only once. This chain joins TRBV20-1 and TRBJ2-2, with 12 positions matching TRBD2. The CDR3 is made up of 14 amino acids. J lost 6 bases, V lost 3 bases, and 2 bases had no gene match. Germline V gene lookup returns CDR1 DFQATT and CDR2 SNEGSKA (reference sequence). CDR3 DNA: TGCAGTGCTAGTCCTAGCGGGAGGGCCGGGGAGCTGTTTTTT. This codes for CSASPSGRAGELFF.

The chain is built from TRBV7-9 and TRBJ1-5; 8 nucleotides line up with TRBD1. Looked up from germline, CDR1 is SEHNR and CDR2 is FQNEAQ (reference sequence). This CDR3 has 17 residues. V trimming: 3 bases; J trimming: 4 bases; junction bases outside the gene matches: 11. Here the CDR3 DNA reads TGTGCCAGCAGCTTGGCCATGGGGGACAGGAGGAATCAGCCCCAGCATTTT. Encoded protein: CASSLAMGDRRNQPQHF.

This chain uses TRBV11-1 with TRBJ1-6; TRBD1 matches 12 bases. This CDR3 is built from 15 residues. Looked up from germline, CDR1 is SGHAT and CDR2 is FQDESV (reference sequence). The ends lost 2 bases at V and 14 bases at J; junction bases unmatched: 7. Here the CDR3 DNA reads TGTGCCAGCAGCTTACATTCGGGACAGGGGGCGACCCTCCACTTT. Translated, it gives CASSLHSGQGATLHF.

The chain recombines TRBV9 with TRBJ2-2; 7 positions agree with TRBD2. From germline, CDR1 is SGDLS and CDR2 YYNGEE. The CDR3 length is 14 residues. V dropped 4 bases and J dropped 5; count of bases not matched to a gene: 5. CDR3 DNA sequence: TGTGCCAGCAGCCCGCGACTAGCAACCGGGGAGCTGTTTTTT. Its translation: CASSPRLATGELFF.

The chain is built from TRBV7-8 and TRBJ1-2; TRBD1 might be the D (5 bases). The CDR3 has 15 amino acids. V was pared by 5 bases and J by 2 bases, with 15 bases between. Germline CDR1 and CDR2: SGHVS and FQNEAQ. The CDR3 here is CASSTRTPHNYGYTF. The DNA of the CDR3 is TGTGCCAGCAGCACTCGGACACCCCACAACTATGGCTACACCTTC.

V and J are TRBV5-1 and TRBJ1-4, with no clear D. V was shortened by 4 bases and J by 0 bases, with 19 bases between the two germline ends. The CDR3 is made up of 18 amino acids. Germline values: CDR1 SGHRS, CDR2 YFSETQ. The CDR3 loop is CASSPARWELATNEKLFF. The CDR3 nucleotides are TGCGCCAGCAGCCCCGCCCGGTGGGAGCTTGCAACTAATGAAAAACTGTTTTTT.

This rearrangement joins TRBV7-3 to TRBJ2-2; no reliable D call. V lost 5 bases and J lost 8, with 15 bases in between. Looked up from germline, CDR1 is SGHTA and CDR2 is FQGTGA. This CDR3 has 14 amino acids. The CDR3 loop is CASSRDSNEGELFF. The CDR3 DNA reads TGTGCCAGCAGCCGCGACTCCAATGAGGGGGAGCTGTTTTTT.

The chain couples TRBV5-1 to TRBJ1-3, with D hard to call. Trimming took off 0 bases at V and 3 bases at J, with 10 bases between the two ends. Germline V gene sequence: CDR1 SGHRS, CDR2 YFSETQ. The CDR3 covers 15 residues. In DNA form, the CDR3 reads TGCGCCAGCAGCTTGGTAGCCGGGAATGGAAACACCATATATTTT. Translation gives CASSLVAGNGNTIYF.

The chain combines TRBV5-3 with TRBJ2-3; D gene ambiguous. TRBV5-3 is designated an ORF whose function remains uncertain. The CDR3 runs 12 residues. The V end was cut by 1 base, the J end by 3 bases, with 3 bases between. The CDR3 coding sequence is TGTGCCAGAAGCTTGCCGACAGATACGCAGTATTTT. Translated: CARSLPTDTQYF.

This clone was detected once. This chain connects TRBV19 to TRBJ2-1; 7 positions match TRBD2. V dropped 2 bases and J dropped 8; count of bases not matched to a gene: 15. Germline V gives CDR1 LNHDA, CDR2 SQIVND (reference sequence). The CDR3 contains 17 residues. The CDR3 spells CASSISPWGGELHEQFF. Written as DNA, the CDR3 is TGTGCCAGTAGTATAAGCCCCTGGGGGGGGGAGTTGCATGAGCAGTTCTTC. Full variable domain (missing parts from reference TRBV19 and TRBJ2-1): DGGITQSPKYLFRKEGQNVTLSCEQNLNHDAMYWYRQDPGQGLRLIYYSQIVNDFQKGDIAEGYSVSREKKESFPLTVTSAQKNPTAFYLCASSISPWGGELHEQFFGPGTRLTVL.

This clone has more than one count but fewer than ten. The chain combines TRBV6-2 or TRBV6-3 with TRBJ2-1, with D maybe TRBD2 (5 bases). V was pared by 4 bases and J by 0 bases, with 10 bases between. The germline gives CDR1 MNHEY, CDR2 SVGEGT. The CDR3 has 15 residues. The DNA of the CDR3 is TGTGCCAGCAGTTCACTAGATCCCTCCTACAATGAGCAGTTCTTC. Its protein is CASSSLDPSYNEQFF.

The V and J genes are TRBV7-3 and TRBJ2-1; TRBD2 aligns across 11 bases. There are 14 residues in the CDR3. With V trimmed by 3 bases and J by 10 bases, 5 bases remained unmatched. In germline, CDR1 is SGHTA, CDR2 FQGTGA. CDR3 in amino acids: CASSFSGRAREQFF. The CDR3 bases are TGTGCCAGCAGCTTTAGCGGGAGGGCCCGCGAGCAGTTCTTC.